There are a few counts of the clone carrying this T cell receptor (beta chain). The antigen remains undetermined. Repertoires were generated with immunoSEQ multiplex PCR, while TCRdb's copy carries only in-frame clones and drops some. This sample has 38,000 or so clones, with approximately 91% found just once. This sample is drawn from a study of a mutant IDH1 vaccine in newly diagnosed glioma. Study as a whole: Patients received eight vaccinations in weeks 1, 3, 5, 7, 11, 15, 19, 23. Treated patients showed a male proportion of roughly 62%, a female proportion of about 38%, and a mean age of roughly 40 years. Before enrollment, the patients had been treated with radiotherapy alone, temozolomide alone, or both together. Most of them had received both. Broader study findings: Pseudoprogression seemed unrelated to changes in top peripheral T cell clonotypes.

V lost 3 bases to trimming and J lost 5 bases; unmatched junction nucleotides: 16. The germline CDR1 and CDR2 sequences are SQVTM and ANQGSEA. The CDR3 consists of 17 residues. Time point meaning: week 5, during vaccination. Every vaccination contained 300 ug of the mutant IDH1 20-mer peptide and was paired with topical imiquimod. This receptor was identified in a man between 50 and 59 years old with glioma. J is TRBJ1-2 and V is TRBV29-1, with 9 bases lining up with TRBD1. Sequencing was performed on PBMCs, taken from a glioma patient whose treatment included an IDH1 peptide vaccine. CDR3 nucleotides: TGCAGCGTTGATCCCCGAGGACAGGGGAAGTCCACATATGGCTACACCTTC. Translated, it gives CSVDPRGQGKSTYGYTF.